This paragraph reports one T cell receptor (beta chain). The data are from a study of T cell changes during pregnancy in multiple sclerosis. Repertoires were generated with immunoSEQ multiplex PCR, while TCRdb's copy carries only in-frame clones and drops some. This repertoire shows approximately 33,000 clones, 85% to 90% found once; its top ten account for around 0.77%. This receptor was taken from a female donor in good health, enrolled as a control in a pregnancy study. Sample: CD4+ T cells from peripheral blood mononuclear cells, taken in the first trimester of pregnancy.

The CDR3, as DNA: TGTGCCTGGAGTGTATCGCAGAACTATGGCTACACCTTC. This sequence encodes CAWSVSQNYGYTF. The chain is built from TRBV30 and TRBJ1-2; D remains ambiguous. The germline V and J ends were trimmed by 0 bases and 2 bases, with 7 bases remaining between them. CDR3 length: 13 residues. Germline V lookup: CDR1 GTSNPN, CDR2 SVGIG (reference sequence).